These 22 T cell receptor beta chains share one sample of origin, sequenced in a study of blood T cell repertoires in COVID-19. Libraries were prepared by immunoSEQ multiplex PCR; TCRdb keeps only in-frame clonotypes and omits some of them. The data show 100,000 or so clones, about 80% seen once. The sequenced material came from peripheral blood. All receptors derive from a man between 65 and 80 years old with active or convalescent COVID-19.

The chain has TRBV5-4 and TRBJ2-1, with D perhaps TRBD2 (5 bases). The CDR3 is 12 amino acids. Germline V gives CDR1 SGHNT, CDR2 YYREEE (reference sequence). V lost 0 bases to trimming and J lost 13 bases, with 11 bases between them. The CDR3 DNA reads as TGTGCCAGCAGCTTGGAACTAGGAAGTCAGTTCTTC. Its protein product is CASSLELGSQFF.

The CDR3 sequence: CAWSVQGGGSPLHF. The CDR3 DNA reads as TGTGCCTGGAGTGTACAGGGCGGAGGTTCACCCCTCCACTTT. The gene calls are TRBV30 and TRBJ1-6; TRBD1 might be the D (6 bases). The germline V gene has CDR1 GTSNPN and CDR2 SVGIG (reference sequence). CDR3 size: 14 residues. V gave up 0 bases and J gave up 9 bases, with 12 bases separating them.

This clone was observed a few times. The chain links TRBV18 to TRBJ1-1; 10 nucleotides align to TRBD1. V lost 0 bases, J lost 4 bases, and 8 bases stayed unmatched. There are 17 residues in the CDR3. The germline gives CDR1 KGHSH, CDR2 LQKENI. As DNA, the CDR3 is TGTGCCAGCTCACCACCTCCAAGGACAGGGGGGGTCACTGAAGCTTTCTTT. It codes for CASSPPPRTGGVTEAFF.

The rearrangement joins TRBV4-3 to TRBJ1-5; D unclear. V lost 0 bases, J lost 3 bases, and 9 bases lay in between. This CDR3 is 15 amino acids long. The germline CDR1 and CDR2 sequences are LGHNA and YSLEER. CDR3 region: CASSQDITNNQPQHF. CDR3 DNA: TGCGCCAGCAGCCAAGATATAACAAACAATCAGCCCCAGCATTTT.

This clone was seen a handful of times. V gene TRBV30 combines with J gene TRBJ2-7; the match to TRBD1 covers 9 bases. The CDR3 sequence is 13 residues long. The ends lost 3 bases at V and 5 bases at J; junction bases unmatched: 5. The V gene's germline CDR1 is GTSNPN and CDR2 SVGIG (reference sequence). The CDR3 spells CAWRGQGVHEQYF. CDR3 nucleotides: TGTGCCTGGAGGGGACAGGGAGTGCACGAGCAGTACTTC.

V and J are TRBV7-2 and TRBJ2-2; 7 nucleotides match TRBD1. The J segment lost 0 bases and the V segment lost 0 bases, leaving 7 bases of the junction unmatched. CDR1 is SGHTA and CDR2 is FQGNSA in the germline V gene. This CDR3 has 18 amino acids. The CDR3 protein is CASSLANPGGANTGELFF. CDR3 DNA: TGTGCCAGCAGCTTAGCAAACCCAGGGGGTGCGAACACCGGGGAGCTGTTTTTT.

This chain connects TRBV11-2 to TRBJ2-7, with D perhaps TRBD2 (6 bases). V lost 0 bases and J lost 4, with 13 bases in between. CDR1 and CDR2 from the germline V gene are SGHAT and FQNNGV. This CDR3 has 15 amino acids. The CDR3 DNA sequence: TGTGCCAGCAGCTTAGATTGGTCAGGGACTTACGAGCAGTACTTC. Amino acid sequence: CASSLDWSGTYEQYF. The variable domain in full, completed from reference TRBV11-2 and TRBJ2-7, reads EAGVAQSPRYKIIEKRQSVAFWCNPISGHATLYWYQQILGQGPKLLIQFQNNGVVDDSQLPKDRFSAERLKGVDSTLKIQPAKLEDSAVYLCASSLDWSGTYEQYFGPGTRLTVT.

This rearrangement joins TRBV7-9 to TRBJ1-6, with a tentative D call TRBD1 (6 bases). The CDR3 extends over 15 amino acids. V dropped 5 bases and J dropped 6 bases, with 14 bases sitting between them. The germline V gene encodes CDR1 SEHNR and CDR2 FQNEAQ (reference sequence). The DNA of the CDR3 is TGTGCCAGCAGCGCAGGACAGAGCGGTAATTCACCCCTCCACTTT. Translation: CASSAGQSGNSPLHF.

CDR3 protein: CASRWTGSNTEAFF. CDR3 nucleotides: TGTGCCAGCAGGTGGACAGGGTCGAACACTGAAGCTTTCTTT. The chain has TRBV2 and TRBJ1-1, with 8 bases fitting TRBD1. Germline CDR1 SNHLY, CDR2 FYNNEI. The CDR3 length is 14 residues. J gave up 1 base and V 6 bases, and 4 bases lay outside the gene matches. Full variable domain (outside the CDR3, taken from reference TRBV2 and TRBJ1-1): EPEVTQTPSHQVTQMGQEVILRCVPISNHLYFYWYRQILGQKVEFLVSFYNNEISEKSEIFDDQFSVERPDGSNFTLKIRSTKLEDSAMYFCASRWTGSNTEAFFGQGTRLTVV.

The V call is TRBV11-2, the J call TRBJ1-1, with D perhaps matching TRBD1 (5 bases). V was shortened by 5 bases and J by 10 bases, with 17 bases between the two germline ends. CDR1 is SGHAT and CDR2 is FQNNGV in the germline V gene. The CDR3 runs 13 residues. The CDR3 DNA sequence: TGTGCCAGCAGCCTCAGTGCCGCGGGGGGAGCTTTCTTT. Residues: CASSLSAAGGAFF.

The chain has TRBV12-3 or TRBV12-4 and TRBJ2-7; D remains unclear. The CDR3 extends over 12 amino acids. The germline V and J ends were trimmed by 5 bases and 6 bases, with 11 bases remaining between them. CDR3 protein: CASSPTVVEQYF. CDR3 coding DNA: TGTGCCAGCAGTCCCACAGTGGTCGAGCAGTACTTC.

The chain is built from TRBV7-6 and TRBJ1-4; 8 bases align to TRBD1. Per germline, CDR1 SGHVS and CDR2 FNYEAQ. V lost 5 bases to trimming and J lost 0 bases; unmatched junction nucleotides: 14. There are 19 residues in the CDR3. CDR3 nucleotides: TGTGCCAGCAGCCGCGGACAGGGAAAATTGAGGGCAACTAATGAAAAACTGTTTTTT. Translation: CASSRGQGKLRATNEKLFF.

The V and J genes are TRBV7-2 and TRBJ2-1, with TRBD1 identical over 8 bases. After removal of 0 bases from V and 5 bases from J, the junction contained 12 bases not matched to a gene. CDR3 length: 18 residues. CDR1 is SGHTA and CDR2 is FQGNSA in the germline V gene. The CDR3 loop reads CASSLAIARQGPHNEQFF. Here the CDR3 DNA reads TGTGCCAGCAGCTTAGCAATAGCCCGACAGGGGCCCCACAATGAGCAGTTCTTC.

This chain connects TRBV7-6 to TRBJ2-5; tentative D call: TRBD2 (5 bases). The CDR3 is made up of 13 amino acids. V lost 4 bases, J lost 4 bases, and 10 bases lay in between. Germline CDR1 and CDR2: SGHVS and FNYEAQ. CDR3 loop: CASSWGVRETQYF. The CDR3 bases are TGTGCCAGCAGCTGGGGAGTCCGAGAGACCCAGTACTTC.

The chain has TRBV19 and TRBJ2-3; 10 bases line up with TRBD2. This CDR3 spans 18 amino acids. Per germline, CDR1 LNHDA and CDR2 SQIVND (reference sequence). With 1 base clipped from V and 4 bases from J, the junction kept 11 bases outside the gene matches. The CDR3 sequence is CASSIASGGAKGADTQYF. The CDR3 bases are TGTGCCAGTAGTATAGCCAGCGGGGGGGCCAAGGGTGCAGATACGCAGTATTTT.

The CDR3 DNA reads as TGTGCCAGCAGTTTATCGGGCGGGATCGGCAATGAGCAGTTCTTC. It is translated as CASSLSGGIGNEQFF. The rearrangement uses TRBV27 and TRBJ2-1, with D perhaps TRBD2 (6 bases). Trimming removed 0 bases from V and 6 bases from J, with 12 bases in between. This CDR3 has 15 amino acids. Germline lookup yields CDR1 MNHEY and CDR2 SMNVEV (reference sequence).

CDR3 bases: TGTGCCAGCAGTTTAAATCTTGAAGGGGGCGGAGGGGCCACAGATACGCAGTATTTT. It translates to CASSLNLEGGGGATDTQYF. The chain recombines TRBV28 with TRBJ2-3, with a tentative D call TRBD1 (7 bases). Between the trimmed V and J ends, which lost 2 bases and 2 bases, there was a span of 23 bases. Per germline, CDR1 MDHEN and CDR2 SYDVKM. The CDR3 loop spans 19 amino acids. The whole variable domain, filled in from reference TRBV28 and TRBJ2-3, reads DVKVTQSSRYLVKRTGEKVFLECVQDMDHENMFWYRQDPGLGLRLIYFSYDVKMKEKGDIPEGYSVSREKKERFSLILESASTNQTSMYLCASSLNLEGGGGATDTQYFGPGTRLTVL.

The chain joins TRBV7-9 to TRBJ2-5; possible D gene TRBD1, 5 bases. CDR1 SEHNR and CDR2 FQNEAQ come from the germline V gene (reference sequence). This CDR3 comprises 16 residues. Deletions cut 2 bases from V and 4 bases from J, with 17 bases between. In nucleotides, the CDR3 is TGTGCCAGCAGCTTAACAGTCAGGGCCCTGGGAGAGACCCAGTACTTC. It encodes CASSLTVRALGETQYF. Full variable domain (missing parts from reference TRBV7-9 and TRBJ2-5): DTGVSQNPRHKITKRGQNVTFRCDPISEHNRLYWYRQTLGQGPEFLTYFQNEAQLEKSRLLSDRFSAERPKGSFSTLEIQRTEQGDSAMYLCASSLTVRALGETQYFGPGTRLLVL.

This chain joins TRBV6-5 and TRBJ1-1, with D possibly being TRBD1 (6 bases). Germline V gives CDR1 MNHEY, CDR2 SVGAGI. The CDR3 covers 11 residues. Trimming removed 8 bases from V and 8 bases from J, with 12 bases in between. CDR3 bases: TGTGCCAGCCGCAGGGGCGCCGAAGCTTTCTTT. This encodes CASRRGAEAFF.

The DNA for the CDR3 is TGCAGTGCTAGTGACCCGGGACAGTATAATTCACCCCTCCACTTT. Its translation is CSASDPGQYNSPLHF. This sequence joins TRBV20-1 and TRBJ1-6; 7 nucleotides agree with TRBD1. The V and J ends lost 3 bases and 4 bases, in that order; junction bases with no gene match: 6. The CDR3 contains 15 residues. CDR1 and CDR2 (germline): DFQATT, SNEGSKA (reference sequence).

About this clone: The germline gene is not matched at one end of the junction; a read error may be the cause. The chain joins TRBV4-3 to TRBJ2-1; a possible D gene is TRBD1 (6 bases). This CDR3 has 14 amino acids. From germline, CDR1 is LGHNA and CDR2 YSLEER. CDR3 DNA: TGCGCCAGCAGCCAAGATTGGACCGAGGGGGTAAGGCTCTTC. Amino acids: CASSQDWTEGVRLF.

V and J are TRBV7-2 and TRBJ1-6; D may be TRBD1 (5 bases). There are 14 residues in the CDR3. With 2 bases removed from V and 5 bases from J, the gap between germline ends came to 7 bases. Per germline, CDR1 SGHTA and CDR2 FQGNSA. CDR3 region: CASSLNRNNSPLHF. Written as DNA, the CDR3 is TGTGCCAGCAGCTTAAACAGGAATAATTCACCCCTCCACTTT.